This TCR beta chain was captured in a study of technical replicates of blood from a few donors. This CDR3 is 16 amino acids long. Trimming pared 3 bases from V and 1 base from J, leaving 13 bases between. Per germline, CDR1 MNHNS and CDR2 SASEGT. Clones were read by immunoSEQ multiplex PCR, and TCRdb kept only the in-frame ones, dropping some. The profile covers roughly 61,000 clones, with approximately 97% appearing a single time and about 0.19% taken by the ten largest. The sample was T cells isolated from PBMCs. The chain uses TRBV6-1 and TRBJ1-5; the D is unclear. The TCR sequence derives from a human donor in good health. CDR3 DNA: TGTGCCAGCAGTGAGTTTGGGCCCCCGAGCAATCAGCCCCAGCATTTT. Its protein is CASSEFGPPSNQPQHF.